These 27 T cell receptor beta chains came from one sample sequenced in a study of T cell responses to AZD1222 COVID-19 vaccine. Using immunoSEQ multiplex PCR, the repertoire was profiled, and TCRdb retains in-frame clones only, with some absent. The table includes about 140,000 clones, 85% to 90% detected once. The specimen comprised peripheral blood, sampled on day 0 of AZD1222 vaccination. Receptors were obtained from an adult in good health.

This clone is a singleton in its sample. The gene calls are TRBV7-8 and TRBJ2-7, with TRBD2 matching over 7 bases. The CDR3 has 15 amino acids. Germline V gives CDR1 SGHVS, CDR2 FQNEAQ. V lost 2 bases and J lost 2; bases outside the gene matches: 6. The CDR3, as DNA: TGTGCCAGCAGCTTATTGCGGGAGAGACCCTACGAGCAGTACTTC. Protein: CASSLLRERPYEQYF.

This chain connects TRBV4-1 to TRBJ1-6, with 7 bases matching TRBD1. V shed 0 bases and J 9 bases; nucleotides not matched to a gene: 8. Germline CDR1 is MGHRA and CDR2 is YSYEKL. The CDR3 is made up of 16 amino acids. CDR3 loop: CASSQDQRQGSSPLHF. The CDR3 DNA sequence: TGCGCCAGCAGCCAAGATCAGCGACAGGGAAGTTCACCCCTCCACTTT.

This clone has only one observation. V is TRBV7-9 and J is TRBJ1-1; TRBD1 aligns across 7 bases. The CDR3 has 15 amino acids. V gave up 5 bases and J gave up 0 bases; unmatched junction bases: 6. Germline V gene sequence: CDR1 SEHNR, CDR2 FQNEAQ (reference sequence). The CDR3: CASSTYQGVNTEAFF. The CDR3 bases are TGTGCCAGCAGCACCTATCAGGGGGTGAACACTGAAGCTTTCTTT.

The chain recombines TRBV4-1 with TRBJ2-2; either TRBD1 or TRBD2 may fit D (5 bases each). Per germline, CDR1 MGHRA and CDR2 YSYEKL. V dropped 4 bases and J dropped 3 bases, with 12 bases sitting between them. CDR3 length: 15 residues. CDR3 protein: CASSPGPPYTGELFF. CDR3 sequence (DNA): TGCGCCAGCAGCCCGGGGCCTCCTTACACCGGGGAGCTGTTTTTT.

This chain connects TRBV14 to TRBJ1-1; D is unresolved. V lost 4 bases and J lost 5, with 11 bases in between. This CDR3 region has 13 residues. Germline V gene sequence: CDR1 SGHDN, CDR2 FVKESK. CDR3 in amino acids: CASSPFGWTEAFF. For the CDR3, the DNA is TGTGCCAGCAGCCCGTTCGGCTGGACTGAAGCTTTCTTT.

This clone was observed once. The chain has TRBV15 and TRBJ1-2, with 10 bases matching TRBD1. CDR1 is LNHNV and CDR2 is YYDKDF in the germline V gene (reference sequence). J lost 2 bases, V lost 1 base, and 16 bases had no gene match. CDR3 length equals 20 residues. This CDR3 is CATSRGPKPGQGMGNYGYTF. For the CDR3, the DNA is TGTGCCACCAGCAGAGGCCCAAAACCGGGACAGGGGATGGGAAACTATGGCTACACCTTC.

There are a few counts of this clone. V gene TRBV5-6 combines with J gene TRBJ2-2; D ambiguous. Germline V CDR1 and CDR2: SGHDT, YYEEEE. V was trimmed by 2 bases and J by 7 bases, leaving 6 bases between them. This CDR3 region has 12 residues. CDR3 protein: CASSFSDGELFF. In nucleotides, the CDR3 is TGTGCCAGCAGCTTCTCCGACGGGGAGCTGTTTTTT.

The chain joins TRBV7-2 to TRBJ1-5; D uncertain. Trimming removed 1 base from V and 6 bases from J, with 4 bases in between. Germline V lookup: CDR1 SGHTA, CDR2 FQGNSA. This CDR3 has 12 residues. CDR3: CASSLGVQPQHF. The CDR3 region has the DNA TGTGCCAGCAGCTTAGGGGTTCAGCCCCAGCATTTT.

With respect to this clone: Other nucleotide sequences from this sample produce the same CDR3. The gene calls are TRBV6-5 and TRBJ1-1; weak D call: TRBD1 (5 bases). This CDR3 is 15 amino acids long. The V gene's germline CDR1 is MNHEY and CDR2 SVGAGI. V lost 2 bases and J lost 0, with 10 bases in between. CDR3 residues: CASSYGGGMNTEAFF. For the CDR3, the DNA is TGTGCCAGCAGTTACGGGGGAGGCATGAACACTGAAGCTTTCTTT.

J is TRBJ2-1 and V is TRBV19; 9 bases are shared with TRBD2. This CDR3 contains 14 residues. Germline-derived CDR1 and CDR2 are LNHDA and SQIVND (reference sequence). Germline trimming cut 11 bases from V and 11 bases from J; bases unmatched to any gene: 16. The CDR3 bases are TGTGCCGTAGTAGAGGCTAGCGGGGCGGGAAAGCAGTTCTTC. Translated: CAVVEASGAGKQFF.

This sequence joins TRBV2 and TRBJ2-5, with 16 bases identical to TRBD2. The germline V gene encodes CDR1 SNHLY and CDR2 FYNNEI. V trimming: 6 bases; J trimming: 3 bases; junction bases outside the gene matches: 7. The CDR3 is 17 residues long. The CDR3 is CASSQGTSGGEKETQYF. The CDR3 DNA is TGTGCCAGCAGCCAAGGGACTAGCGGGGGGGAAAAAGAGACCCAGTACTTC.

The chain employs TRBV5-5 and TRBJ2-3, with D hard to call. CDR1 SGHKS and CDR2 YYEKEE come from the germline V gene (reference sequence). This CDR3 comprises 14 residues. Trimming stripped 0 bases from V and 2 bases from J, with 7 bases between. CDR3 amino acids: CASSLEDFTDTQYF. The CDR3 DNA reads as TGTGCCAGCAGCTTGGAAGATTTCACAGATACGCAGTATTTT.

The CDR3 reads CASSSYGQWETEAFF. CDR3 nucleotide sequence: TGTGCCAGTAGTTCTTACGGACAGTGGGAGACTGAAGCTTTCTTT. The chain carries TRBV19 and TRBJ1-1, with D possibly matching TRBD1 (6 bases). The germline V gene has CDR1 LNHDA and CDR2 SQIVND (reference sequence). This CDR3 spans 15 amino acids. The V end lost 5 bases, the J end lost 5 bases, and 18 bases lay between the germline ends.

The genes are TRBV6-6 and TRBJ2-7, with TRBD1 as a possible D gene (6 bases). The CDR3 sequence is 16 residues long. CDR1 MNHNY and CDR2 SVGAGI come from the germline V gene (reference sequence). V shed 2 bases and J shed 2 bases, with 16 bases lying between them. The CDR3 loop is CASSYLRLDRTYEQYF. The CDR3 coding sequence is TGTGCCAGCAGTTACCTGCGCCTCGACAGGACCTACGAGCAGTACTTC.

The chain combines TRBV12-3 or TRBV12-4 with TRBJ1-2, with D hard to call. The V gene lost 6 bases and the J gene lost 4 bases, with 9 bases spanning the gap. CDR3 length: 12 residues. Here the CDR3 reads CASSSTVYGYTF. CDR3 nucleotides: TGTGCCAGCAGCTCGACCGTCTATGGCTACACCTTC.

The chain links TRBV5-1 to TRBJ1-2; 7 bases are a match to TRBD1. V lost 2 bases and J lost 5; bases outside the gene matches: 6. The CDR3 runs to 14 residues. CDR1 and CDR2 from the germline V gene are SGHRS and YFSETQ. The CDR3 DNA reads TGCGCCAGCAGCTTAACAGGGGATTCTTATGGCTACACCTTC. This gives the protein CASSLTGDSYGYTF.

This chain uses TRBV12-3 or TRBV12-4 with TRBJ2-1; D may match TRBD1 or TRBD2 (6 bases each). The ends were cut back, 6 bases at V and 8 bases at J, with 11 bases in the middle. There are 12 residues in the CDR3. The CDR3 region has the DNA TGTGCCAGCAGAACCCGGGGGCATGAGCAGTTCTTC. Protein product: CASRTRGHEQFF.

The rearrangement uses TRBV6-5 and TRBJ1-2; no reliable D call. V lost 0 bases and J 4 bases, leaving 12 bases between the germline ends. The CDR3 runs 15 residues. Germline V gene lookup returns CDR1 MNHEY and CDR2 SVGAGI. In DNA form, the CDR3 reads TGTGCCAGCAGTTACTCGGAAGGATCGGGCTATGGCTACACCTTC. Protein sequence: CASSYSEGSGYGYTF.

The chain has TRBV28 and TRBJ1-1; tentatively, D is TRBD1 (5 bases). The CDR3 runs to 13 residues. Trimming pared 10 bases from V and 3 bases from J, leaving 15 bases between. Germline V gene data show CDR1 as MDHEN and CDR2 as SYDVKM. The DNA of the CDR3 is TGTGCCACTCAACCGGGGGTTCACACTGAAGCTTTCTTT. Its translation is CATQPGVHTEAFF.

The V gene is TRBV2, the J gene TRBJ1-4; D is unclear. V dropped 6 bases and J dropped 1 base, with 9 bases sitting between them. The CDR3 contains 14 residues. Looked up from germline, CDR1 is SNHLY and CDR2 is FYNNEI. CDR3 coding DNA: TGTGCCAGCAGGCGAACCGAAACTAATGAAAAACTGTTTTTT. Amino acid sequence: CASRRTETNEKLFF.

The CDR3 loop reads CASSTSDGNDNEQFF. For the CDR3, the DNA is TGTGCCAGCAGCACCTCGGACGGGAATGACAATGAGCAGTTCTTC. The V call is TRBV21-1, the J call TRBJ2-1; the D call TRBD2 from the table was never checked on the DNA. TRBV21-1 is annotated as a pseudogene. The CDR3 runs to 15 residues.

This chain uses TRBV25-1 with TRBJ1-2, with D possibly TRBD1 on 6 matching bases. Germline CDR1 and CDR2: MGHDK and SYGVNS. Trimming removed 3 bases from V and 1 base from J, with 15 bases in between. The CDR3 is 16 amino acids. CDR3 nucleotides: TGTGCCAGCAGTGACCCCGGGACACAAGTTAACTATGGCTACACCTTC. This translates into CASSDPGTQVNYGYTF.

This chain uses TRBV10-2 with TRBJ1-2; a possible D gene is TRBD1 (5 bases). The V end was cut by 4 bases, the J end by 6 bases, with 12 bases between. In germline, CDR1 is WSHSY, CDR2 SAAADI. The CDR3 sequence is 13 residues long. The CDR3 nucleotides are TGCGCCAGCAGTGGTTACACCAGGGATGGCTACACCTTC. Translation gives CASSGYTRDGYTF.

The J gene is TRBJ1-2, the V gene TRBV2; D uncertain. Germline V gene sequence: CDR1 SNHLY, CDR2 FYNNEI. Trimming removed 4 bases at V and 4 bases at J, with 10 bases between. The CDR3 is 13 amino acids. The CDR3 nucleotides read TGTGCCAGCAGTGCATTAGCCAGCTATGGCTACACCTTC. This sequence encodes CASSALASYGYTF. Using reference TRBV2 and TRBJ1-2 for the parts outside the CDR3, the full variable domain is EPEVTQTPSHQVTQMGQEVILRCVPISNHLYFYWYRQILGQKVEFLVSFYNNEISEKSEIFDDQFSVERPDGSNFTLKIRSTKLEDSAMYFCASSALASYGYTFGSGTRLTVV.

The chain uses TRBV18 and TRBJ2-7, with D tentatively TRBD1 (6 bases). Germline V CDR1 and CDR2: KGHSH, LQKENI. Trimming removed 3 bases from V and 3 bases from J, with 12 bases in between. The CDR3 runs 14 residues. The CDR3 loop is CASSPQQGDYEQYF. In DNA form, the CDR3 reads TGTGCCAGCTCACCGCAACAGGGAGACTACGAGCAGTACTTC.

This sequence joins TRBV11-2 and TRBJ2-1; possible D gene TRBD2, 7 bases. Trimming stripped 1 base from V and 3 bases from J, with 16 bases between. The length of the CDR3 is 17 residues. Germline V gives CDR1 SGHAT, CDR2 FQNNGV. CDR3 coding DNA: TGTGCCAGCAGCTTAGGGGGGGGCGAGCCCATCTACAATGAGCAGTTCTTC. This gives the protein CASSLGGGEPIYNEQFF. Supplemented by reference TRBV11-2 and TRBJ2-1, the full variable domain reads EAGVAQSPRYKIIEKRQSVAFWCNPISGHATLYWYQQILGQGPKLLIQFQNNGVVDDSQLPKDRFSAERLKGVDSTLKIQPAKLEDSAVYLCASSLGGGEPIYNEQFFGPGTRLTVL.

The chain joins TRBV7-2 to TRBJ1-2; 8 bases are shared with TRBD1. The CDR3 loop spans 13 amino acids. The J segment lost 6 bases and the V segment lost 9 bases, leaving 9 bases of the junction unmatched. Germline values: CDR1 SGHTA, CDR2 FQGNSA. CDR3 DNA: TGTGCCAGTAAACGACAGGGGACGAATGGCTACACCTTC. As protein: CASKRQGTNGYTF.